This passage covers 25 T cell receptor beta chains from one sample sequenced in a study of post-analysis software for immune sequencing data. Study results and caveats: Patients had higher frequencies than controls of five or six TRBV segments, including TRBV5-6, TRBV5-1 and TRBV20-1.

For these receptors, no antigen is known. Libraries were made from TCR beta cDNA, and they carried unique molecular identifiers. In TCRdb, the PCR reads were re-called with MiXCR into one record per CDR3 protein. The sample consists of fewer than 900,000 distinct CDR3 sequences, roughly 46% of them appearing once. Sequences were obtained from blood. The receptors originated from a girl aged 5-17 years with multiple sclerosis.

V usage is TRBV29-1 and J usage is TRBJ2-1, with 11 bases fitting TRBD2. The CDR3 contains 17 residues. Looked up from germline, CDR1 is SQVTM and CDR2 is ANQGSEA. V trimming: 1 base; J trimming: 2 bases; junction bases outside the gene matches: 7. CDR3 DNA sequence: TGCAGCGTTGAAGCCCCACCGACTAGCGGGACCTACAATGAGCAGTTCTTC. Its translation is CSVEAPPTSGTYNEQFF.

This clonotype has more than one count but fewer than ten. The chain is built from TRBV12-5 and TRBJ1-2; perhaps TRBD1 as D (5 bases). The CDR3 runs 17 residues. The V end lost 2 bases, the J end lost 4 bases, and 20 bases lay between the germline ends. The germline V gene encodes CDR1 LGHNT and CDR2 FRNRAP. Here the CDR3 reads CASGLQMVEGPSYGYTF. The CDR3, as DNA: TGTGCTAGTGGTTTGCAGATGGTTGAGGGACCCTCCTATGGCTACACCTTC.

The chain combines TRBV5-1 with TRBJ1-4; 7 bases are shared with TRBD1. Germline CDR1 reads SGHRS; CDR2 reads YFSETQ. The trim removed 4 bases at V and 2 bases at J, leaving 8 bases unmatched. The length of the CDR3 is 16 residues. CDR3 in DNA: TGCGCCAGCAGCCCAAGGGGGCAGGCCACTAATGAAAAACTGTTTTTT. Translated: CASSPRGQATNEKLFF.

This clonotype was observed a few times. The CDR3 DNA sequence: TGTGCCTGGAGCCCTCTCCGGGGGCTCGGCTCTGAAGCTTTCTTT. Its translation is CAWSPLRGLGSEAFF. The J gene is TRBJ1-1, the V gene TRBV30; D possibly corresponds to TRBD1 (6 bases). Germline V gives CDR1 GTSNPN, CDR2 SVGIG (reference sequence). Trimming cost V 3 bases and J 6 bases, with 20 bases left between them. CDR3 length equals 15 residues.

The rearrangement links TRBV12-3 or TRBV12-4 to TRBJ2-4; 7 nucleotides match TRBD2. The trim removed 8 bases at V and 1 base at J, leaving 5 bases unmatched. This CDR3 is built from 14 residues. CDR3 sequence: CASFQGGAKNIQYF. As DNA, the CDR3 is TGTGCCAGCTTTCAGGGAGGGGCCAAAAACATTCAGTACTTC.

This chain links TRBV7-3 with TRBJ2-5, with 7 bases that match TRBD2. This CDR3 spans 16 amino acids. V shed 6 bases and J 11 bases; nucleotides not matched to a gene: 21. The V gene's germline CDR1 is SGHTA and CDR2 FQGTGA. Written as DNA, the CDR3 is TGTGCCAGCAGTTTCCATCCCGCTAGCGGATTACGGGAGCAGTACTTC. This encodes CASSFHPASGLREQYF. Variable domain in full (rest from reference TRBV7-3 and TRBJ2-5): GAGVSQTPSNKVTEKGKYVELRCDPISGHTALYWYRQSLGQGPEFLIYFQGTGAADDSGLPNDRFFAVRPEGSVSTLKIQRTERGDSAVYLCASSFHPASGLREQYFGPGTRLLVL.

V gene TRBV4-1 combines with J gene TRBJ2-4; TRBD1 matches at 8 bases. The DNA matches TRBJ2-7 better at its end, which makes the J call doubtful. Germline V gives CDR1 MGHRA, CDR2 YSYEKL. The CDR3 contains 15 residues. CDR3 sequence: CASSQGTDRVYEQYF. CDR3 DNA: TGCGCCAGCAGCCAAGGAACGGACAGGGTATACGAGCAGTACTTC.

The chain joins TRBV27 to TRBJ2-7; no definite D call. The CDR3 covers 14 residues. Per the germline V gene, CDR1 is MNHEY and CDR2 is SMNVEV (reference sequence). V lost 5 bases and J lost 5, with 16 bases in between. CDR3 region: CASSPVRPDHEQYF. In DNA form, the CDR3 reads TGTGCCAGCAGTCCCGTAAGGCCAGACCACGAGCAGTACTTC.

The CDR3 spells CASSFGQGPFYEQYF. CDR3 DNA sequence: TGTGCCAGCAGCTTCGGACAAGGGCCCTTCTACGAGCAGTACTTC. The chain couples TRBV7-9 to TRBJ2-5; tentative D call: TRBD1 (5 bases). The J call is doubtful: the DNA matches TRBJ2-7 better. CDR3 size: 15 residues. Germline-derived CDR1 and CDR2 are SEHNR and FQNEAQ (reference sequence).

The chain links TRBV11-1 to TRBJ2-7; D ambiguous. Germline-derived CDR1 and CDR2 are SGHAT and FQDESV (reference sequence). V lost 5 bases and J 4 bases, leaving 9 bases between the germline ends. The CDR3 sequence is 12 residues long. The DNA for the CDR3 is TGTGCCAGCAGCCGGTCCCAATACGAGCAGTACTTC. This encodes CASSRSQYEQYF.

V usage is TRBV9 and J usage is TRBJ2-7; 9 bases are a match to TRBD1. J gave up 5 bases and V 3 bases, and 9 bases lay outside the gene matches. CDR3 length equals 15 residues. Germline values: CDR1 SGDLS, CDR2 YYNGEE. The CDR3 loop reads CASSGGQGNFHEQYF. The CDR3 DNA is TGTGCCAGCAGCGGGGGACAGGGAAATTTCCACGAGCAGTACTTC.

The chain recombines TRBV6-1 with TRBJ1-5; 9 bases match TRBD1. Germline loops: CDR1 MNHNS, CDR2 SASEGT. With 1 base clipped from V and 7 bases from J, the junction kept 8 bases outside the gene matches. This CDR3 comprises 16 residues. CDR3 sequence: CASSEGWTGVGQPQHF. The CDR3 coding sequence is TGTGCCAGCAGTGAAGGGTGGACAGGGGTTGGACAGCCCCAGCATTTT.

The rearrangement uses TRBV7-2 and TRBJ1-2, with D possibly matching TRBD1 (6 bases). The V gene's germline CDR1 is SGHTA and CDR2 FQGNSA. Trimming shortened V by 9 bases and J by 5 bases, and 16 bases separated the two germline ends. The CDR3 is 13 amino acids. The CDR3 loop is CARISTGAYGYTF. CDR3 nucleotides: TGTGCCAGAATATCGACAGGAGCGTATGGCTACACCTTC. Full variable domain (outside the CDR3, taken from reference TRBV7-2 and TRBJ1-2): GAGVSQSPSNKVTEKGKDVELRCDPISGHTALYWYRQSLGQGLEFLIYFQGNSAPDKSGLPSDRFSAERTGGSVSTLTIQRTQQEDSAVYLCARISTGAYGYTFGSGTRLTVV.

The chain recombines TRBV12-3 or TRBV12-4 with TRBJ1-1; D gene uncertain. The V gene lost 1 base and the J gene lost 4 bases, with 10 bases spanning the gap. This CDR3 region has 14 residues. The CDR3 loop is CASSLEPPGTEAFF. For the CDR3, the DNA is TGTGCCAGCAGTTTAGAACCCCCAGGCACTGAAGCTTTCTTT.

This chain connects TRBV12-3 or TRBV12-4 to TRBJ2-3; maybe TRBD2 (6 bases). Trimming took 5 bases from V and 4 from J, leaving 16 bases between them. The CDR3 runs to 15 residues. The CDR3 region has the DNA TGTGCCAGCAGTCCATCATGGAGGGCCGCAGATACGCAGTATTTT. This translates into CASSPSWRAADTQYF.

This chain links TRBV7-3 with TRBJ2-3; no firm D call. The germline V gene encodes CDR1 SGHTA and CDR2 FQGTGA. This CDR3 spans 17 amino acids. Trimming stripped 4 bases from V and 1 base from J, with 18 bases between. CDR3 sequence (DNA): TGTGCCAGCAGCTCCAGGTCCCGGAAAGGAGGCACAGATACGCAGTATTTT. This encodes CASSSRSRKGGTDTQYF.

The chain combines TRBV29-1 with TRBJ2-5; D is uncertain. The V end lost 0 bases, the J end lost 7 bases, and 15 bases lay between the germline ends. CDR1 is SQVTM, CDR2 ANQGSEA, per germline. CDR3 length: 14 residues. The CDR3 region is CSVEDSQAEGTQYF. The CDR3 DNA follows: TGCAGCGTTGAAGACAGTCAGGCCGAAGGGACCCAGTACTTC.

The genes are TRBV2 and TRBJ2-1, with TRBD2 matching 8 bases. The germline CDR1 and CDR2 sequences are SNHLY and FYNNEI. Trimming at V came to 7 bases and at J to 4 bases, leaving 6 bases not matched to a gene. The CDR3 runs 14 residues. The CDR3 region is CASKSGSGYNEQFF. As DNA, the CDR3 is TGTGCCAGCAAGAGCGGGAGTGGGTACAATGAGCAGTTCTTC.

This chain links TRBV20-1 with TRBJ2-3, with 15 bases that match TRBD2. This CDR3 is built from 16 residues. Per the germline V gene, CDR1 is DFQATT and CDR2 is SNEGSKA (reference sequence). V gave up 5 bases and J gave up 2 bases; unmatched junction bases: 5. This CDR3 reads CSAPGLAGGLTDTQYF. The DNA for the CDR3 is TGCAGTGCTCCGGGACTAGCGGGAGGCCTCACAGATACGCAGTATTTT.

CDR3 residues: CASRRTSERADTQYF. Written as DNA, the CDR3 is TGTGCCAGCAGGAGGACTAGCGAAAGGGCAGATACGCAGTATTTT. This sequence joins TRBV2 and TRBJ2-3, with TRBD2 matching over 9 bases. CDR3 length equals 15 residues. Germline CDR1 is SNHLY and CDR2 is FYNNEI. J gave up 4 bases and V 6 bases, and 8 bases lay outside the gene matches.

This clonotype was detected only a few times. The V and J genes are TRBV7-2 and TRBJ1-4; 7 bases match TRBD1. Per the germline V gene, CDR1 is SGHTA and CDR2 is FQGNSA. CDR3 length equals 14 residues. V trimming: 5 bases; J trimming: 8 bases; junction bases outside the gene matches: 8. The CDR3 protein is CASSRTGGGEKLFF. CDR3 coding DNA: TGTGCCAGCAGCCGGACAGGCGGGGGGGAAAAACTGTTTTTT.

CDR3 loop: CAWSALGDGYGYTF. In nucleotides, the CDR3 is TGTGCCTGGAGTGCACTAGGGGATGGCTATGGCTACACCTTC. This chain connects TRBV30 to TRBJ1-2, with D tentatively TRBD1 (5 bases). Germline V gene data show CDR1 as GTSNPN and CDR2 as SVGIG (reference sequence). This CDR3 contains 14 residues. V was clipped by 1 base and J by 4 bases, with 13 bases between them.

This clonotype showed up just once. This chain joins TRBV28 and TRBJ2-3, with D unresolved. Trimming removed 4 bases from V and 2 bases from J, with 19 bases in between. CDR1 is MDHEN and CDR2 is SYDVKM in the germline V gene. This CDR3 has 17 amino acids. CDR3 nucleotides: TGTGCCAGCAGTTCCAGTCCGGTCTCCCCCCTCACAGATACGCAGTATTTT. It encodes CASSSSPVSPLTDTQYF.

The V call is TRBV14, the J call TRBJ2-6, with 11 bases matching TRBD1. Germline V gene lookup returns CDR1 SGHDN and CDR2 FVKESK. This CDR3 region has 17 residues. Trimming removed 4 bases from V and 1 base from J; junction bases left unmatched: 3. The CDR3 DNA sequence: TGTGCCAGCAGCCCTGGACAGGGGGCTTCTGGGGCCAACGTCCTGACTTTC. Amino acid sequence: CASSPGQGASGANVLTF.

This clonotype has only a few counts. J is TRBJ2-5 and V is TRBV7-9, with TRBD2 matching 8 bases. This CDR3 comprises 15 residues. Germline-derived CDR1 and CDR2 are SEHNR and FQNEAQ (reference sequence). V dropped 4 bases and J dropped 11; count of bases not matched to a gene: 15. CDR3 loop: CASSSPTGGVGEQYF. CDR3 nucleotide sequence: TGTGCCAGCAGCTCCCCAACGGGGGGGGTCGGTGAGCAGTACTTC. Supplemented by reference TRBV7-9 and TRBJ2-5, the full variable domain reads DTGVSQNPRHKITKRGQNVTFRCDPISEHNRLYWYRQTLGQGPEFLTYFQNEAQLEKSRLLSDRFSAERPKGSFSTLEIQRTEQGDSAMYLCASSSPTGGVGEQYFGPGTRLLVL.